Sequencing of this TCR beta chain was carried out in a study of CD8+CD57+ T cells in acquired aplastic anemia. For the study at large: Sorted CD4+ and CD8+ cells gave a mean 3.2 ug DNA, range roughly 0.2 to 27.4 ug. The average read count for CD4+ cells in healthy donors was some 9.9 million.

V lost 7 bases and J lost 7, with 20 bases in between. The CDR3 length is 15 residues. The germline CDR1 and CDR2 sequences are SEHNR and FQNEAQ (reference sequence). This clonotype was observed at least ten times. The use of genomic DNA as template underpinned the TCR beta VDJ and CDR3 profiling. TCRdb fed the reads into MiXCR, producing one record per CDR3 protein. Of approximately 65,000 distinct CDR3 sequences in the sample, under 55% were seen once. The specimen sequenced was sorted CD4+, CD8+, or CD8+CD57+ T cells (not recorded which) from PBMCs. V is TRBV7-9 and J is TRBJ2-1; TRBD2 is a possible D gene (5 bases). The receptor's source is a human donor in good health, serving as a control. The CDR3 loop is CASTQRGGGVNEQFF. The CDR3 nucleotides are TGTGCCAGCACCCAGCGCGGAGGTGGGGTTAATGAGCAGTTCTTC.